The present T cell receptor (beta chain) was sequenced within a study of cytomegalovirus exposure and HLA in healthy donors. Primers included in the PCR were 60 Vbeta and 13 Jbeta primers. TCRdb's table, derived via immunoSEQ multiplex PCR, lists solely in-frame clones and lacks some. The table records under 150,000 clones, around 82% of them present only once. This clone appeared once. The CDR3 has 14 amino acids. V was shortened by 4 bases and J by 7 bases, with 16 bases between the two germline ends. Germline CDR1 reads LGHNA; CDR2 reads YNFKEQ. This TCR derives from a man between 50 and 59 years old in good health and CMV-seronegative. The gene calls are TRBV4-2 and TRBJ2-5, with D possibly being TRBD2 (6 bases). The sample taken for sequencing was PBMCs. The CDR3 nucleotides read TGTGCCAGCAGCCCGAGTCTGACTAGAAGGACCCAGTACTTC. Translating gives CASSPSLTRRTQYF.